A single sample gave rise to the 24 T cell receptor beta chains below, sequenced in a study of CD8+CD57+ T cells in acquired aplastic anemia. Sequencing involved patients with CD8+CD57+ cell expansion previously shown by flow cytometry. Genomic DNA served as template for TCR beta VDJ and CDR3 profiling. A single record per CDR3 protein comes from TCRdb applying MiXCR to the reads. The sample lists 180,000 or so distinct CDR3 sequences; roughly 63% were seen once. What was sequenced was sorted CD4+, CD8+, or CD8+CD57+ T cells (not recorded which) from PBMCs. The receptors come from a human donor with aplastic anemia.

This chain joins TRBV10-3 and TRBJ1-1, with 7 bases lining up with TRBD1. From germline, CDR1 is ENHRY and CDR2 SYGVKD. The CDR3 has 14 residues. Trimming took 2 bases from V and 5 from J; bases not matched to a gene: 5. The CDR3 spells CAISEEGAQTEAFF. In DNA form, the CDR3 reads TGTGCCATCAGTGAGGAGGGGGCCCAGACTGAAGCTTTCTTT.

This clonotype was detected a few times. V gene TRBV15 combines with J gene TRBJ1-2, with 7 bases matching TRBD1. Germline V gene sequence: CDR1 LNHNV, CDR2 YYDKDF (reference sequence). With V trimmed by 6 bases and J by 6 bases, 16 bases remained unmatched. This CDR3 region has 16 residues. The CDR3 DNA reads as TGTGCCACCAGGAAGGTGGGTCATAGAACAGGGGATGGCTACACCTTC. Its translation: CATRKVGHRTGDGYTF.

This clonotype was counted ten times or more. CDR3 loop: CASSSDMTNQPQHF. CDR3 in DNA: TGTGCCAGCAGCTCGGACATGACCAATCAGCCCCAGCATTTT. The chain carries TRBV7-9 and TRBJ1-5, with a tentative D call TRBD1 (5 bases). The germline V and J ends were trimmed by 4 bases and 3 bases, with 10 bases remaining between them. The CDR3 is 14 amino acids. Germline CDR1 reads SEHNR; CDR2 reads FQNEAQ (reference sequence). The full variable domain, in which reference TRBV7-9 and TRBJ1-5 provide the parts outside the CDR3, is DTGVSQNPRHKITKRGQNVTFRCDPISEHNRLYWYRQTLGQGPEFLTYFQNEAQLEKSRLLSDRFSAERPKGSFSTLEIQRTEQGDSAMYLCASSSDMTNQPQHFGDGTRLSIL.

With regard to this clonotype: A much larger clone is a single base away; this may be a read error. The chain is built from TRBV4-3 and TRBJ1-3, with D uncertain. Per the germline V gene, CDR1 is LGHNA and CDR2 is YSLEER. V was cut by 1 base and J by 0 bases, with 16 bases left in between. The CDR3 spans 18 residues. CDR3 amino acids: CASSQGLRLGSSGNTIYF. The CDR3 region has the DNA TGCGCCAGCAGCCAAGGCCTGAGACTGGGAAGCTCTGGAAACACCATATATTTT.

In DNA form, the CDR3 reads TGCGCCAGCAGCTTATGGTCAGATGAGCAGTTCTTC. Protein sequence: CASSLWSDEQFF. This sequence joins TRBV5-1 and TRBJ2-1, with unresolved D. This CDR3 spans 12 amino acids. Germline lookup yields CDR1 SGHRS and CDR2 YFSETQ. With 2 bases removed from V and 8 bases from J, the gap between germline ends came to 8 bases.

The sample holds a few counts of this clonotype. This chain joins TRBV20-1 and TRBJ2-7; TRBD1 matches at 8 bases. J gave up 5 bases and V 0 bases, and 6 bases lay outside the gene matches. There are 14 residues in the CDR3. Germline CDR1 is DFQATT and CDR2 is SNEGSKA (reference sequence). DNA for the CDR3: TGCAGTGCTAGAGATGACAGGGGTCCCAACGAGCAGTACTTC. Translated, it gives CSARDDRGPNEQYF.

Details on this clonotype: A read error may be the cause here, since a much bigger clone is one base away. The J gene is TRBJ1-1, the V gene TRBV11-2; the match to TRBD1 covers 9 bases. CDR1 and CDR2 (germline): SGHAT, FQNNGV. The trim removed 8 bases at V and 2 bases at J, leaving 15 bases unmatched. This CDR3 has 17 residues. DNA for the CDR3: TGTGCCAGCGGCCCCTGGGACAGGGCAAACCCAAACACTGAAGCTTTCTTT. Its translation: CASGPWDRANPNTEAFF.

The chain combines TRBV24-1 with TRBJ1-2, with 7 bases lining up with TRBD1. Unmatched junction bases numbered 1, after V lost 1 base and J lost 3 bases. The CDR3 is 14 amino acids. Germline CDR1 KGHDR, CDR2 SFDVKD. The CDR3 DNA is TGTGCCACCAGTGATTTTGACAGGGACTATGGCTACACCTTC. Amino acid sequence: CATSDFDRDYGYTF.

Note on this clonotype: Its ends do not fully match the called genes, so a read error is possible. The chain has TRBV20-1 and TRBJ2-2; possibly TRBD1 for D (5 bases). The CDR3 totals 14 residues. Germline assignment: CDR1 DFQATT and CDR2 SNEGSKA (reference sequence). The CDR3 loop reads CSAIDTSDTEELFF. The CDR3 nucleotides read TGCAGTGCCATTGACACATCGGACACCGAGGAGCTGTTTTTT.

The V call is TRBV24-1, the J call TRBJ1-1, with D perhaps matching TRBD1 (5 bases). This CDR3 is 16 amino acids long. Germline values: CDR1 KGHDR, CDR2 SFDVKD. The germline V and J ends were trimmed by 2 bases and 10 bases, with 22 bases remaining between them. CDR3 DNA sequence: TGTGCCACCAGTGATTCGGCGGCAGGGTGGGACGGTGTAGCTTTCTTT. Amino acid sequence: CATSDSAAGWDGVAFF.

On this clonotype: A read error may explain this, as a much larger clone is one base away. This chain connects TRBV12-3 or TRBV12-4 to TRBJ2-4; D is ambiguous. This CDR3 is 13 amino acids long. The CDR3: CASGALAKKIQYF. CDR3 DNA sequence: TGTGCCAGCGGAGCGTTAGCCAAAAAAATTCAGTACTTC.

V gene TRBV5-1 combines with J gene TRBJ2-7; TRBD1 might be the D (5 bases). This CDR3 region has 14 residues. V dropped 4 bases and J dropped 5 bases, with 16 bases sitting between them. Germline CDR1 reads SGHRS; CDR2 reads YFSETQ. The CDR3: CASSPGRVSDEQYF. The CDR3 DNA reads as TGCGCCAGCAGCCCCGGCAGGGTTTCCGACGAGCAGTACTTC. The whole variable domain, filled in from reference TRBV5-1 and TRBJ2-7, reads KAGVTQTPRYLIKTRGQQVTLSCSPISGHRSVSWYQQTPGQGLQFLFEYFSETQRNKGNFPGRFSGRQFSNSRSEMNVSTLELGDSALYLCASSPGRVSDEQYFGPGTRLTVT.

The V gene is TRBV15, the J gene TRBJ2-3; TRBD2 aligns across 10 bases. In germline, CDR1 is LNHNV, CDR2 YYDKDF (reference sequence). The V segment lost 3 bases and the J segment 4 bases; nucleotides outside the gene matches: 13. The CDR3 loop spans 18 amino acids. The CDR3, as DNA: TGTGCCACCAGCAGCCCCAAGGAGCGGGGGGGCGCATCAGATACGCAGTATTTT. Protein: CATSSPKERGGASDTQYF.

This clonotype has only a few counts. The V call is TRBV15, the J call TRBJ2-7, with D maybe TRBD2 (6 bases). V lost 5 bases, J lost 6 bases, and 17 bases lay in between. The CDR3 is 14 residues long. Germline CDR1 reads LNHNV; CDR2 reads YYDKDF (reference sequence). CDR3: CATSQPGGSLEQYF. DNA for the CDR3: TGTGCCACCAGCCAACCCGGGGGTTCACTCGAGCAGTACTTC. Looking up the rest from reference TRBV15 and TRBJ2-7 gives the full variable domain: DAMVIQNPRYQVTQFGKPVTLSCSQTLNHNVMYWYQQKSSQAPKLLFHYYDKDFNNEADTPDNFQSRRPNTSFCFLDIRSPGLGDTAMYLCATSQPGGSLEQYFGPGTRLTVT.

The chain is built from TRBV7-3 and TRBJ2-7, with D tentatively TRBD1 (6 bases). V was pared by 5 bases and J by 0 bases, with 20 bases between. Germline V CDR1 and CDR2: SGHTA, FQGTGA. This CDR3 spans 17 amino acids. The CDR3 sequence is CASSLEGGQTFSYEQYF. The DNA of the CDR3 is TGTGCCAGCAGCCTGGAAGGAGGACAGACCTTCTCCTACGAGCAGTACTTC.

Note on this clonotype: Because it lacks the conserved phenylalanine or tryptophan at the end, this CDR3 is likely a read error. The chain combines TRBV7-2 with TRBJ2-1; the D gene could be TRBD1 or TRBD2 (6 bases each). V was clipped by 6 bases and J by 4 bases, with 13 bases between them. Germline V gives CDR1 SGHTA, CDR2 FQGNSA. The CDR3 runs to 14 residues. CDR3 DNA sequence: TGTGCCAGCAGTGTGCCGGGGGCGTACAATGAGCAGTTCCTC. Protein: CASSVPGAYNEQFL.

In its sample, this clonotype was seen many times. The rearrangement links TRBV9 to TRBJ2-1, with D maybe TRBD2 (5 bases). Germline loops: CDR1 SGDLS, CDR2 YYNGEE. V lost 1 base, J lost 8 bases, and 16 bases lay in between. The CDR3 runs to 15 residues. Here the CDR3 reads CASSVRSSRVHEQFF. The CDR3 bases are TGTGCCAGCAGCGTACGGTCTAGCCGGGTACATGAGCAGTTCTTC.

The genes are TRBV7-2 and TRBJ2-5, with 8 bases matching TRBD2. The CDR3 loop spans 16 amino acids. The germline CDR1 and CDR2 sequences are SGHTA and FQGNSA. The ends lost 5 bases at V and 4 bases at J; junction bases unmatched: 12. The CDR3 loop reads CASSLMTGGPGETQYF. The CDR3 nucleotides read TGTGCCAGCAGCCTTATGACGGGAGGGCCGGGAGAGACCCAGTACTTC.

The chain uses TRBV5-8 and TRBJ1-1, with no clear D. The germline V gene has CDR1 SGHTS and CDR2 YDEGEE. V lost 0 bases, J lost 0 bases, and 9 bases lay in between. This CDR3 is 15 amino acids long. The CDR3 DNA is TGTGCCAGCAGCTTGGGAGACAACGTGAACACTGAAGCTTTCTTT. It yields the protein CASSLGDNVNTEAFF.

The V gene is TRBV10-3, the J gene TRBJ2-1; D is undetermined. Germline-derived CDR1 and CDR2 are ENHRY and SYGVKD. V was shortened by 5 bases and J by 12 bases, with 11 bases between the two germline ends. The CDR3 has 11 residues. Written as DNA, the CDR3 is TGTGCCATCAGTCAGGTCGGTGGGCAGTTCTTC. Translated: CAISQVGGQFF.

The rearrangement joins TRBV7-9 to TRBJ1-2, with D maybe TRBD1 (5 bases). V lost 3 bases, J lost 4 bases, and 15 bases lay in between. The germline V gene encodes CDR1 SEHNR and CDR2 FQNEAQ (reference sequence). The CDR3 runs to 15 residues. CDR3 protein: CASSFSTTGGYGYTF. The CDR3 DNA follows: TGTGCCAGCAGCTTCAGTACAACCGGGGGCTATGGCTACACCTTC.

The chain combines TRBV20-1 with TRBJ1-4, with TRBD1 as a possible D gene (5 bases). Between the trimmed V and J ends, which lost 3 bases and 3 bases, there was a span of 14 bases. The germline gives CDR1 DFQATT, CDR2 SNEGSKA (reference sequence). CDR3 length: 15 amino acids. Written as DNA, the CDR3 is TGCAGTGCTAGTCGGTCTGGGGGGGCTAATGAAAAACTGTTTTTT. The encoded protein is CSASRSGGANEKLFF.

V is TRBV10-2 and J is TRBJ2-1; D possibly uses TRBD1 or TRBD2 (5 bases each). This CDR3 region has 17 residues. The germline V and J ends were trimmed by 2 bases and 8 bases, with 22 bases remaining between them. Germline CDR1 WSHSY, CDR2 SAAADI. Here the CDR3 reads CASSEEFGGVNWDEQFF. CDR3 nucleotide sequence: TGCGCCAGCAGTGAGGAATTTGGGGGTGTAAATTGGGATGAGCAGTTCTTC.

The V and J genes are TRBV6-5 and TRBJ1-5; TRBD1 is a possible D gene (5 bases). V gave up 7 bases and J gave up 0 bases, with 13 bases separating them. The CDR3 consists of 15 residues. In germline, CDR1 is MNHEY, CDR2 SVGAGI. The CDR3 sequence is CASKKTEYSNQPQHF. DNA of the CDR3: TGTGCCAGCAAAAAGACAGAATATAGCAATCAGCCCCAGCATTTT.